This TCR beta chain was sequenced during a study of identifying expanded T cells in peripheral blood. The study's findings and limits: Over approximately two and four weeks, about 15 and 19 clones changed, versus more than 1 between replicates.

A remark on this clone: The antigen is undetermined.

Libraries were prepared by immunoSEQ multiplex PCR; TCRdb keeps only in-frame clonotypes and omits some of them. This sample has around 100,000 clones, with 80% to 90% found just once. Germline V lookup: CDR1 MNHEY, CDR2 SVGAGI. With 0 bases removed from V and 4 bases from J, the gap between germline ends came to 9 bases. This CDR3 has 14 amino acids. The chain couples TRBV6-5 to TRBJ1-2, with a weak D call TRBD1 (6 bases). This sequence originates from a person between 18 and 75 years old in good health. The sequenced sample consisted of blood. The CDR3 nucleotides are TGTGCCAGCAGTTACTCAGACAGGCTCTATGGCTACACCTTC. This gives the protein CASSYSDRLYGYTF.